This TCR beta chain was found in a study of blood T cell repertoires in COVID-19. About the study: Nucleic acid was either cDNA or gDNA, and it came from T cells, B-cell-depleted T cells, or PBMCs.

Adults between roughly 18 and 89 years of age took part from 24 US areas. Within the 2 weeks before study entry, each person in the exposed group met a COVID-19 case. Original analysis: Cell counts per sample came from amplifying reference gene primers. Some clones are missing from TCRdb's copy, which holds only in-frame ones; the method was immunoSEQ multiplex PCR. V, J and clone size reflect that table, while D and trimming were determined from the DNA. The top ten clones hold over 1.5% of a sample with approximately 310,000 clones, 85% of them seen once. The CDR3 runs 15 residues. Trimming at V came to 5 bases and at J to 4 bases, leaving 6 bases not matched to a gene. The germline gives CDR1 MNHEY, CDR2 SMNVEV (reference sequence).

The J gene is TRBJ1-4, the V gene TRBV27; 8 bases map to TRBD1. This sequence originates from a woman between 25 and 40 years old who had been exposed to COVID-19. Sequenced material: PBMCs or T cells enriched from blood (not recorded which). As DNA, the CDR3 is TGTGCCAGCAGTCCCGGGACAGGATATAATGAAAAACTGTTTTTT. This translates into CASSPGTGYNEKLFF.